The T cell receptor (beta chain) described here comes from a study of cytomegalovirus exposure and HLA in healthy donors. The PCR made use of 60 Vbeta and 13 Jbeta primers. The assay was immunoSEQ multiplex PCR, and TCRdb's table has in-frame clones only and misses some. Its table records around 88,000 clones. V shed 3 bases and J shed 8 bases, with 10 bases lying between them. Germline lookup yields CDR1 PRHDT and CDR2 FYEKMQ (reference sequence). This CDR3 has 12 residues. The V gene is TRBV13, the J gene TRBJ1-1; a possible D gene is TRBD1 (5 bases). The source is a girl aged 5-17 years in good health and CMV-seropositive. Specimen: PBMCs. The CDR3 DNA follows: TGTGCCAGCAGCTTGCTACAGGCAGAAGCTTTCTTT. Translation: CASSLLQAEAFF.